Following are 4 T cell receptor beta chains from one sample sequenced in a study of tumor-infiltrating lymphocytes in primary liver carcinoma. Researchers generated TCR beta cDNA from about 500 ng of total RNA, relying on a constant-region primer. A slightly modified ARM-PCR protocol with three nested multiplex PCR rounds produced these TCR beta libraries. Each of the first two PCR rounds ran approximately 10 cycles with TRBV1-TRBV30 forward and C-beta reverse primers. TCRdb called the multiplex PCR reads again in MiXCR, with one record for every CDR3 protein. The top ten clones hold approximately 37% of a sample with about 64,000 distinct CDR3 sequences, roughly 70% of them seen once. Co-extraction of both nucleic acids (RNA and DNA) used roughly 19-33 mg of unsorted bulk tissue. The sequencing input was liver tumor tissue from sampling region 4. Subset specified: tumor region T4, right-lateral pole. These receptors came from a man between 35 and 55 years old with primary liver carcinoma and hepatitis B virus infection.

This clonotype has just one count. The junction departs from germline at one end; a sequencing error may be responsible. The chain joins TRBV11-2 to TRBJ2-3, with TRBD1 matching over 9 bases. The germline gives CDR1 SGHAT, CDR2 FQNNGV. This CDR3 region has 15 residues. CDR3 coding DNA: TGTGACAGCGGCCGGACAGGGGCGGGCACAGATACGCAATATTTT. It codes for CDSGRTGAGTDTQYF.

The table lists this clonotype with many counts. This rearrangement joins TRBV5-5 to TRBJ2-6; D unresolved. Trimming took 4 bases from V and 1 from J, leaving 6 bases between them. CDR1 is SGHKS, CDR2 YYEKEE, per germline (reference sequence). CDR3 size: 14 residues. CDR3 protein: CASSMWSGANVLTF. DNA for the CDR3: TGTGCCAGCAGCATGTGGTCTGGGGCCAACGTCCTGACTTTC.

This clonotype was recorded at least ten times. This may come from a read error, since a much larger clone is one base off. The chain's CDR3 is CAWSPSGNDEQFF. The DNA for the CDR3 is TGTGCCTGGAGTCCCAGCGGGAACGATGAGCAGTTCTTC. V gene TRBV30 combines with J gene TRBJ2-1, with 7 bases matching TRBD2. The CDR3 contains 13 residues. Trimming took 2 bases from V and 8 from J; bases not matched to a gene: 6. Per the germline V gene, CDR1 is GTSNPN and CDR2 is SVGIG (reference sequence).

Regarding this clonotype: An end of the junction does not agree with germline; a read error may underlie this. The rearrangement uses TRBV9 and TRBJ1-5, with a weak D call TRBD1 (6 bases). The V gene's germline CDR1 is SGDLS and CDR2 YYNGEE. There are 15 residues in the CDR3. CDR3: CASSAAGAVDQSQHF. CDR3 in DNA: TGTGCCAGCAGCGCGGCGGGGGCGGTGGATCAGTCCCAGCATTTT.